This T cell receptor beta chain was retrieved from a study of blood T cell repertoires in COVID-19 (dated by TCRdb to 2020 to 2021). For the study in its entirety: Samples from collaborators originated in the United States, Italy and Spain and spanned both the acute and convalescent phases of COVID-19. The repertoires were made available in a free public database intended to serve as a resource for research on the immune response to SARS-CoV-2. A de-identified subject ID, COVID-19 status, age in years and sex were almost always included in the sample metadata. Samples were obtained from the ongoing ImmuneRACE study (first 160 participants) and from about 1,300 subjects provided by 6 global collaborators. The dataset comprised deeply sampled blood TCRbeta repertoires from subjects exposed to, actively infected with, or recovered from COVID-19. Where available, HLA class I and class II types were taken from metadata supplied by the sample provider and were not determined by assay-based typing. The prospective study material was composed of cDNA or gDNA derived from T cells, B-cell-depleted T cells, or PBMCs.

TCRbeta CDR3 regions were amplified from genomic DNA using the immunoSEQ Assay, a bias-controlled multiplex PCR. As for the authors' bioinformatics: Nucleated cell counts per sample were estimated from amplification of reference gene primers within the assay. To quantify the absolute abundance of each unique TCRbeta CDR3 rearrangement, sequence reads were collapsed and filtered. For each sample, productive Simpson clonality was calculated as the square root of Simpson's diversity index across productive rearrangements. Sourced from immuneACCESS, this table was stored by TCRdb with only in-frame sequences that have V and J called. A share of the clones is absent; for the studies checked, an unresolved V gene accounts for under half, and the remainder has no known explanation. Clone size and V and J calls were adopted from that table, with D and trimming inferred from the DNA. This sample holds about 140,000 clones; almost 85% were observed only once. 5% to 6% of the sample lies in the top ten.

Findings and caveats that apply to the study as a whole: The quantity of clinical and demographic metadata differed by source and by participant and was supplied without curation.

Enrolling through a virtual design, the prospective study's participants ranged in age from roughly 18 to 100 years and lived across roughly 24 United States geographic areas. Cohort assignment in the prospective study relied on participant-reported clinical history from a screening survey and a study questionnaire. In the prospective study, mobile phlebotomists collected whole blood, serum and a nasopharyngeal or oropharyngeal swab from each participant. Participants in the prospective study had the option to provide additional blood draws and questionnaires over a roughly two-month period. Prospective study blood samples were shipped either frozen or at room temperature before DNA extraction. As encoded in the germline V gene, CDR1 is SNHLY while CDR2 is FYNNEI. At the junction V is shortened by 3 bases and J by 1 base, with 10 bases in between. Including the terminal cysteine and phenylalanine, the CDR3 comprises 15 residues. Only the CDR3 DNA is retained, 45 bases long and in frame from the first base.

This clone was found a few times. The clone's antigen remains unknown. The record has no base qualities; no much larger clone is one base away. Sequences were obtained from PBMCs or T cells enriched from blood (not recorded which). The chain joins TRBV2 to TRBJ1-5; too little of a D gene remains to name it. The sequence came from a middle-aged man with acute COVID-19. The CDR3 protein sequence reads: CASSDPGLSNQPQHF. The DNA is TGTGCCAGCAGTGACCCAGGACTAAGCAATCAGCCCCAGCATTTT. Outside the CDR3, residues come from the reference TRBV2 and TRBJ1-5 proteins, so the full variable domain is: EPEVTQTPSHQVTQMGQEVILRCVPISNHLYFYWYRQILGQKVEFLVSFYNNEISEKSEIFDDQFSVERPDGSNFTLKIRSTKLEDSAMYFCASSDPGLSNQPQHFGDGTRLSIL.